These T cell receptor beta chains were read from a single sample in a study of blood T cell repertoires in COVID-19. The method was immunoSEQ multiplex PCR; TCRdb's version includes in-frame clones alone and lacks a portion of them. The sample contains more than 95,000 clones, around four fifths of which appear only once. Material for sequencing was peripheral blood. Every receptor here comes from a man in his sixties with acute or convalescent COVID-19. Each CDR3 is given with its conserved first and last residue. Fields, in order: J gene, V gene, D gene, clone size, CDR3 DNA, CDR3 protein. A D gene is named only where the DNA matches it firmly. Only some rows state a clone size, as once, few, many or a class for expanded clones.

j_call: TRBJ2-1; v_call: TRBV7-2; d_call: TRBD1; clone_size: .; cdr3_nt: TGTGCCAGCAGCTTTAGACAGGGGGCCTACAATGAGCAGTTCTTC; cdr3_aa: CASSFRQGAYNEQFF
j_call: TRBJ1-5; v_call: TRBV7-9; d_call: TRBD1; clone_size: .; cdr3_nt: TGTGCCAGCAGCCGCGGACAGGGATTGGGCCAGCCCCAGCATTTT; cdr3_aa: CASSRGQGLGQPQHF
j_call: TRBJ1-5; v_call: TRBV4-1; d_call: .; clone_size: .; cdr3_nt: TGCGCCAGCAGCCAAGAAAAAAAAGGAGGAGGAGGCAATCAGCCCCAGCATTTT; cdr3_aa: CASSQEKKGGGGNQPQHF
j_call: TRBJ2-5; v_call: TRBV3-1/TRBV3-2; d_call: .; clone_size: .; cdr3_nt: TGTGCCAGCAGCCAAGCTCCAGGGAATCAAGAGACCCAGTACTTC; cdr3_aa: CASSQAPGNQETQYF
j_call: TRBJ1-2; v_call: TRBV11-3; d_call: TRBD1; clone_size: .; cdr3_nt: TGTGCCAGCAGCTCACAGGGGGATGGCTACACCTTC; cdr3_aa: CASSSQGDGYTF
j_call: TRBJ1-1; v_call: TRBV12-5; d_call: TRBD1; clone_size: .; cdr3_nt: TGTGCTAGTGCTCTAAGGACAGGGGTTGAAGCTTTCTTT; cdr3_aa: CASALRTGVEAFF
j_call: TRBJ1-5; v_call: TRBV5-1; d_call: .; clone_size: .; cdr3_nt: TGCGCCAGCAGCTCAGGACAGCCAGGACAGCCCCAGCATTTT; cdr3_aa: CASSSGQPGQPQHF
j_call: TRBJ2-1; v_call: TRBV18; d_call: TRBD2; clone_size: .; cdr3_nt: TGTGCCAGCTCACAGAGCGGGGGCTACAATGAGCAGTTCTTC; cdr3_aa: CASSQSGGYNEQFF
j_call: TRBJ1-2; v_call: TRBV2; d_call: .; clone_size: .; cdr3_nt: TGTGCCAGCACCCAGGAAAGTACCTATGGCTACACCTTC; cdr3_aa: CASTQESTYGYTF
j_call: TRBJ1-3; v_call: TRBV21-1; d_call: .; clone_size: few; cdr3_nt: TGTGCCAGCAGCTCCCACGGGGTCTTCTCTGGAAACACCATATATTTT; cdr3_aa: CASSSHGVFSGNTIYF
j_call: TRBJ1-2; v_call: TRBV5-6; d_call: .; clone_size: .; cdr3_nt: TGTGCCAGCAGCTTACAGGGTACCTATGGCTACACCTTC; cdr3_aa: CASSLQGTYGYTF
j_call: TRBJ2-7; v_call: TRBV2; d_call: .; clone_size: .; cdr3_nt: TGTGCCAGCAGTGAAAACCTTGACAGGAGCTACGAGCAGTACTTC; cdr3_aa: CASSENLDRSYEQYF
j_call: TRBJ2-4; v_call: TRBV29-1; d_call: TRBD2; clone_size: .; cdr3_nt: TGCAGCGTTGAAGTACTAGCGGGAGGTGGGATTCAGTACTTC; cdr3_aa: CSVEVLAGGGIQYF
j_call: TRBJ1-1; v_call: TRBV7-6; d_call: .; clone_size: .; cdr3_nt: TGTGCCAGCAGCTTCGGGGGGGGGACTGAAGCTTTCTTT; cdr3_aa: CASSFGGGTEAFF
j_call: TRBJ2-2; v_call: TRBV6-5; d_call: .; clone_size: once; cdr3_nt: TGTGCCAGCTCCGACCGATCAGGGTTTACCGGGGAGCTGTTTTTT; cdr3_aa: CASSDRSGFTGELFF
j_call: TRBJ2-7; v_call: TRBV19; d_call: .; clone_size: .; cdr3_nt: TGTGCCAGTAGTCGGACACCGTCCTACGAGCAGTACTTC; cdr3_aa: CASSRTPSYEQYF
j_call: TRBJ2-2; v_call: TRBV9; d_call: TRBD1; clone_size: .; cdr3_nt: TGTGCCAGCAGCGTAGGGGGGACAGGCCGTGGCACCGGGGAGCTGTTTTTT; cdr3_aa: CASSVGGTGRGTGELFF
j_call: TRBJ1-1; v_call: TRBV28; d_call: .; clone_size: .; cdr3_nt: TGTGCCAGCAGCCCCCCGGGGGGGTCGTTTGGGACTGAAGCTTTCTTT; cdr3_aa: CASSPPGGSFGTEAFF
j_call: TRBJ1-6; v_call: TRBV11-2; d_call: .; clone_size: .; cdr3_nt: TGTGCCACCCAACGGATGGGGACTGATAATTCACCCCTCCACTTT; cdr3_aa: CATQRMGTDNSPLHF
j_call: TRBJ2-1; v_call: TRBV3-1/TRBV3-2; d_call: TRBD2; clone_size: once; cdr3_nt: TGTGCCAGCAGCCGAGGTGGAGTAGCGGGGTCCACGGGGCAGTTCTTC; cdr3_aa: CASSRGGVAGSTGQFF
j_call: TRBJ2-7; v_call: TRBV11-3; d_call: TRBD1; clone_size: .; cdr3_nt: TGTGCCAGCAGCTTAAGTTTGGGACAGGGGGTGATATTC; cdr3_aa: CASSLSLGQGVIF
j_call: TRBJ1-1; v_call: TRBV19; d_call: .; clone_size: .; cdr3_nt: TGTGCCAGTAGTTTGGAGGGTGGGTACACTGAAGCTTTCTTT; cdr3_aa: CASSLEGGYTEAFF
j_call: TRBJ1-5; v_call: TRBV7-2; d_call: .; clone_size: .; cdr3_nt: TGTGCCAGCACCCCAGCGGGGGGTGGCAATCAGCCCCAGCATTTT; cdr3_aa: CASTPAGGGNQPQHF
j_call: TRBJ2-7; v_call: TRBV5-1; d_call: .; clone_size: .; cdr3_nt: TGCGCCAGCAGCTTGGCCGTCCAGGGTGGCGAGCAGTACTTC; cdr3_aa: CASSLAVQGGEQYF
j_call: TRBJ1-2; v_call: TRBV10-3; d_call: .; clone_size: .; cdr3_nt: TGTGCCATCAGCCAGGGATTAAACTATGGCTACACCTTC; cdr3_aa: CAISQGLNYGYTF
j_call: TRBJ2-7; v_call: TRBV7-3; d_call: .; clone_size: .; cdr3_nt: TGTGCCAGCAATGGGGAGAGACTTTCGGATTACGAGCAGTACTTC; cdr3_aa: CASNGERLSDYEQYF
j_call: TRBJ2-1; v_call: TRBV11-2; d_call: TRBD2; clone_size: .; cdr3_nt: TGTGCCAGCAGCGCTTCGGGAGGCTCCTACAATGAGCAGTTCTTC; cdr3_aa: CASSASGGSYNEQFF
j_call: TRBJ2-5; v_call: TRBV7-2; d_call: .; clone_size: .; cdr3_nt: TGTGCCAGCAGCCCATACCAAGAGACCCAGTACTTC; cdr3_aa: CASSPYQETQYF
j_call: TRBJ2-3; v_call: TRBV5-1; d_call: TRBD1; clone_size: few; cdr3_nt: TGCGCCAGCAGCTCCAGGGGGACAGGTGCAGATACGCAGTATTTT; cdr3_aa: CASSSRGTGADTQYF
j_call: TRBJ1-1; v_call: TRBV6-2/TRBV6-3; d_call: .; clone_size: .; cdr3_nt: TGTGCCAGCAGTTATTGGGTCAGGGACACTGAAGCTTTCTTT; cdr3_aa: CASSYWVRDTEAFF
j_call: TRBJ1-1; v_call: TRBV7-2; d_call: TRBD1; clone_size: .; cdr3_nt: TGTGCCAGCAGCTTCCAGGGGGCGAACACTGAAGCTTTCTTT; cdr3_aa: CASSFQGANTEAFF
j_call: TRBJ1-5; v_call: TRBV11-2; d_call: .; clone_size: .; cdr3_nt: TGTGCCAGCAGCCCAACGCGGGGAGTCAATCAGCCCCAGCATTTT; cdr3_aa: CASSPTRGVNQPQHF
j_call: TRBJ2-5; v_call: TRBV14; d_call: .; clone_size: .; cdr3_nt: TGTGCCAGCAGCAAGATCAACAAAGAGACCCAGTACTTC; cdr3_aa: CASSKINKETQYF
j_call: TRBJ2-5; v_call: TRBV9; d_call: .; clone_size: .; cdr3_nt: TGTGCCAGCAGCGTTAGACCGGGGGTTGGGGCACCTAGACAACAGACCCAGTACTTC; cdr3_aa: CASSVRPGVGAPRQQTQYF
j_call: TRBJ1-2; v_call: TRBV4-3; d_call: TRBD1; clone_size: .; cdr3_nt: TGCGCCAGCAGCCAAGAGCCGGGACAGAAGGGTGGCTACACCTTC; cdr3_aa: CASSQEPGQKGGYTF
j_call: TRBJ1-4; v_call: TRBV30; d_call: .; clone_size: .; cdr3_nt: TGTGCCTGGAGTCCCCGGACAACCGCAACTAATGAAAAACTGTTTTTT; cdr3_aa: CAWSPRTTATNEKLFF
j_call: TRBJ2-1; v_call: TRBV18; d_call: .; clone_size: once; cdr3_nt: TGTGCCAGCTCACCAAGCCAATCCTACAATGAGCAGTTCTTC; cdr3_aa: CASSPSQSYNEQFF
j_call: TRBJ1-1; v_call: TRBV11-3; d_call: .; clone_size: .; cdr3_nt: TGTGCCAGCAGCTTATTGTCGGACACTGAAGCTTTCTTT; cdr3_aa: CASSLLSDTEAFF
j_call: TRBJ1-6; v_call: TRBV30; d_call: TRBD1; clone_size: .; cdr3_nt: TGTGCCTGGAGTGACAACAGGGGCGGTTCACCCCTCCACTTT; cdr3_aa: CAWSDNRGGSPLHF
j_call: TRBJ2-7; v_call: TRBV7-6; d_call: .; clone_size: .; cdr3_nt: TGTGCCAGCAGCTTAGCGAAAGGGGACGAGCAGTACTTC; cdr3_aa: CASSLAKGDEQYF